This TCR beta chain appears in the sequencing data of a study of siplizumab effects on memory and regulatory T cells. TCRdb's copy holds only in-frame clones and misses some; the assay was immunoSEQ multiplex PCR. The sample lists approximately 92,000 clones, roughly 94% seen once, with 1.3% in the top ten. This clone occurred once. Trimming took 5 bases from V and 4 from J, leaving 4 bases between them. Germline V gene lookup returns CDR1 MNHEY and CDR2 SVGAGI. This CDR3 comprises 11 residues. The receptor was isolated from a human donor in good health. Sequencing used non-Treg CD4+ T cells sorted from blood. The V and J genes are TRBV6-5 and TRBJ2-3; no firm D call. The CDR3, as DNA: TGTGCCAGCAGTAGTCCAGATACGCAGTATTTT. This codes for CASSSPDTQYF.